This is a list of T cell receptor beta chains from one sample in a study of molecular identifiers for immune sequencing clone quantification. Each CDR3 protein is one row after TCRdb ran MiXCR on the PCR reads. This table holds over 300,000 distinct CDR3 sequences, about 23% found once. Material for sequencing was naive CD8+ T cells from blood, with Jurkat cell RNA spiked in. These receptors originate from a human donor in good health. Some libraries in this study had Jurkat cell RNA spiked in. Both conserved end residues are part of each CDR3. A D gene is named only where the DNA matches it firmly. Size tells how often a clone was seen (once, few, many) or the class of an expanded clone, and some rows leave it out.

>TRBJ2-5|14|-|TRBV7-7|-
CASSLGWGRGTQYF
TGTGCCAGCAGCTTAGGTTGGGGGCGGGGGACCCAGTACTTC
>TRBJ1-1|15|-|TRBV4-1|TRBD1
CASSQNGQGNTEAFF
TGCGCCAGCAGCCAAAACGGACAGGGGAATACTGAAGCTTTCTTT
>TRBJ2-3|15|many|TRBV6-5|-
CASSYSLGGAYTQYF
TGTGCCAGCAGTTACTCCTTGGGGGGCGCCTATACGCAGTATTTT
>TRBJ1-5|15|few|TRBV7-9|-
CASSLTADSNQPQHF
TGTGCCAGCAGCTTAACCGCAGATAGCAATCAGCCCCAGCATTTT
>TRBJ2-7|13|many|TRBV4-2|-
CASSQTASYEQYF
TGTGCCAGCAGCCAAACGGCCTCCTACGAGCAGTACTTC
>TRBJ2-1|15|few|TRBV20-1|TRBD2
CSAREAGGPFWEQFF
TGCAGTGCCCGGGAGGCGGGAGGACCCTTTTGGGAGCAGTTCTTC
>TRBJ2-7|16|-|TRBV4-3|-
CASSQDWSQEIYAQYF
TGCGCCAGCAGCCAAGACTGGTCACAGGAGATTTACGCGCAGTACTTC
>TRBJ2-5|16|few|TRBV20-1|-
CSATVPQDIIQETQYF
TGCAGTGCTACCGTGCCTCAGGATATTATCCAAGAGACCCAGTACTTC
>TRBJ2-7|16|-|TRBV7-9|-
CASSPTGSSPYYEQYF
TGTGCCAGCAGCCCCACCGGGAGCTCCCCTTACTACGAGCAGTACTTC
>TRBJ2-6|12|-|TRBV7-9|-
CASSLTGDVLTF
TGTGCCAGCAGCTTAACGGGGGACGTCCTGACTTTC
>TRBJ2-7|15|-|TRBV2|-
CASSDEGGPSYEQYF
TGTGCCAGCAGTGATGAAGGAGGGCCCTCCTACGAGCAGTACTTC
>TRBJ2-7|14|-|TRBV27|-
CASSLGEGGYEQYF
TGTGCCAGCAGTTTAGGCGAGGGAGGCTACGAGCAGTACTTC
>TRBJ2-4|13|few|TRBV13|-
CASSLVSRNIQYF
TGTGCCAGCAGCTTAGTTTCGCGAAACATTCAGTACTTC
>TRBJ2-3|16|-|TRBV6-2/TRBV6-3|-
CASSYPDSQLADTQYF
TGTGCCAGCAGTTACCCGGACAGCCAACTCGCAGATACGCAGTATTTT
>TRBJ2-3|16|-|TRBV25-1|TRBD2
CASGGELAGLTDTQYF
TGTGCCAGCGGAGGGGAACTAGCGGGTTTAACAGATACGCAGTATTTT
>TRBJ2-7|16|-|TRBV7-2|TRBD2
CASSPLAGVDAYEQYF
TGTGCCAGCAGCCCGTTAGCGGGAGTCGATGCCTACGAGCAGTACTTC
>TRBJ1-5|17|many|TRBV21-1|-
CASSTPERDSHTQPQHF
TGTGCCAGCAGCACCCCTGAGAGAGACAGCCACACTCAGCCCCAGCATTTT
>TRBJ2-1|19|-|TRBV10-3|-
CAISDPSRVRNNGKNEQFF
TGTGCCATCAGTGATCCTAGTCGTGTACGGAATAACGGGAAGAATGAGCAGTTCTTC
>TRBJ1-1|14|-|TRBV12-3/TRBV12-4|TRBD1
CASSFSPGTGGAFF
TGTGCCAGCAGTTTTAGCCCCGGGACAGGGGGAGCTTTCTTT
>TRBJ2-6|11|many|TRBV7-9|-
CASHGANVLTF
TGTGCCAGCCATGGGGCCAACGTCCTGACTTTC
>TRBJ2-3|12|few|TRBV27|-
CASSALADTQYF
TGTGCCAGCAGTGCTCTAGCTGATACGCAGTATTTT
>TRBJ2-2|13|few|TRBV19|TRBD2
CASGGAVTGELFF
TGTGCCAGCGGGGGGGCGGTCACCGGGGAGCTGTTTTTT
>TRBJ1-5|12|-|TRBV6-2/TRBV6-3|-
CASSYGYQPQHF
TGTGCCAGCAGTTATGGGTATCAGCCCCAGCATTTT
>TRBJ2-2|19|-|TRBV7-9|TRBD1
CASSGTDRGKRLDTGELFF
TGTGCCAGCAGCGGAACTGACAGGGGTAAAAGGTTGGACACCGGGGAGCTGTTTTTT
>TRBJ2-5|12|-|TRBV9|-
CASSDSSLTQCF
TGTGCCAGCAGTGACTCCTCTTTAACCCAGTGCTTC
>TRBJ2-7|13|many|TRBV30|TRBD2
CAWSSGFSYEQYF
TGTGCCTGGTCTAGCGGATTCTCCTACGAGCAGTACTTC
>TRBJ1-5|17|many|TRBV28|TRBD1
CASSQTRTGLPNQPQHF
TGTGCCAGCAGCCAAACCCGGACAGGACTACCCAATCAGCCCCAGCATTTT
>TRBJ2-3|14|many|TRBV7-8|-
CASSPLGFQDTQYF
TGTGCCAGCAGCCCCTTAGGGTTTCAAGATACGCAGTATTTT
>TRBJ2-7|14|-|TRBV9|TRBD1
CAGSTGTGPYEQYF
TGTGCCGGCAGCACCGGGACAGGGCCCTACGAGCAGTACTTC
>TRBJ2-1|12|few|TRBV12-5|-
CASGYGDNEQFF
TGTGCTAGTGGTTATGGGGACAATGAGCAGTTCTTC
>TRBJ1-1|20|-|TRBV4-2|TRBD1
CASSQDWGQTGGWGNTEAFF
TGTGCCAGCAGCCAAGATTGGGGACAAACAGGGGGATGGGGCAACACTGAAGCTTTCTTT
>TRBJ2-2|15|few|TRBV3-1|-
CASSPFRLLDGELFF
TGTGCCAGCAGCCCGTTCAGGCTCCTTGACGGGGAGCTGTTTTTT
>TRBJ1-1|15|many|TRBV7-9|-
CASLYRDGPNTEAFF
TGTGCCAGTCTCTATAGGGATGGTCCGAACACTGAAGCTTTCTTT
>TRBJ2-2|10|-|TRBV7-9|-
CAKETGELFF
TGTGCCAAAGAGACCGGGGAGCTGTTTTTT
>TRBJ2-1|14|-|TRBV25-1|TRBD1
CASSVPDRFDEQFF
TGTGCCAGCAGTGTCCCGGACAGGTTCGATGAGCAGTTCTTC
>TRBJ2-7|15|few|TRBV6-2/TRBV6-3|-
CASSYSRDTSYEQYF
TGTGCCAGCAGTTACTCCCGGGACACCTCCTACGAGCAGTACTTC
>TRBJ1-6|17|-|TRBV28|TRBD1
CASRSLTGFGPSSPLHF
TGTGCCAGCAGGTCCCTGACAGGGTTTGGTCCAAGTTCACCCCTCCACTTT
>TRBJ2-7|12|many|TRBV9|-
CASSYGGSEQYF
TGTGCCAGCAGCTATGGGGGGTCCGAGCAGTACTTC
>TRBJ2-7|13|many|TRBV10-3|-
CAISESKGSEQYF
TGTGCCATCAGTGAGTCCAAGGGTTCCGAGCAGTACTTC
>TRBJ2-7|14|few|TRBV13|TRBD1
CASSVGQGVTGQYF
TGTGCCAGCAGCGTGGGACAGGGGGTAACGGGGCAGTACTTC